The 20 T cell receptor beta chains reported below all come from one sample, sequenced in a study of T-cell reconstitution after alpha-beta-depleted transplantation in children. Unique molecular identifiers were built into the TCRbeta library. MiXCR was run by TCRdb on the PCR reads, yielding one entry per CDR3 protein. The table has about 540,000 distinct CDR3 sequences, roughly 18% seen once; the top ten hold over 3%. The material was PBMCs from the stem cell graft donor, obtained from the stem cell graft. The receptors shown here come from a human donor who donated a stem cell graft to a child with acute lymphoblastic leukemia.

CDR3 bases: TGTGCCAGCAGCCCTCAGACTGGGATCAATCAGCCCCAGCATTTT. This codes for CASSPQTGINQPQHF. The chain joins TRBV9 to TRBJ1-5; D not resolved. The length of the CDR3 is 15 residues. Trimming removed 4 bases from V and 3 bases from J, with 14 bases in between. Germline CDR1 reads SGDLS; CDR2 reads YYNGEE.

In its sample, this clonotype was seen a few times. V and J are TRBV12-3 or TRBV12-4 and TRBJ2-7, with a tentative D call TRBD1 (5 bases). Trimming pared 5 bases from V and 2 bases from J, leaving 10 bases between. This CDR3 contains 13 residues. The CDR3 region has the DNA TGTGCCAGCAGTAAGGGGCTTCCCTACGAGCAGTACTTC. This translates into CASSKGLPYEQYF.

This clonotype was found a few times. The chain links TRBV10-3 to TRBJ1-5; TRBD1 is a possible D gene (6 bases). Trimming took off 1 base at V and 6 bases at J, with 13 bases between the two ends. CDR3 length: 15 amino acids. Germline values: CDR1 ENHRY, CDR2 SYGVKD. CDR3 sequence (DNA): TGTGCCATCAGTGAGTTAGAGGGGGGTGGTCAGCCCCAGCATTTT. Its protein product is CAISELEGGGQPQHF.

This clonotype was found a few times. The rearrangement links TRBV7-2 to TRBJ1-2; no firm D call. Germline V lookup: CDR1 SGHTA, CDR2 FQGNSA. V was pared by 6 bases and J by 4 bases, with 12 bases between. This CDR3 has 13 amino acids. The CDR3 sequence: CASSPDGVYGYTF. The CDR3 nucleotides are TGTGCCAGCAGTCCAGACGGAGTCTATGGCTACACCTTC.

CDR3 in DNA: TGTGCCAGCAGCTTAGGGACTAGCGCTCCCTATGAGCAGTTCTTC. Its protein is CASSLGTSAPYEQFF. This chain connects TRBV7-2 to TRBJ2-1, with 9 bases matching TRBD2. The V gene's germline CDR1 is SGHTA and CDR2 FQGNSA. The V segment lost 1 base and the J segment 8 bases; nucleotides outside the gene matches: 6. The CDR3 extends over 15 amino acids.

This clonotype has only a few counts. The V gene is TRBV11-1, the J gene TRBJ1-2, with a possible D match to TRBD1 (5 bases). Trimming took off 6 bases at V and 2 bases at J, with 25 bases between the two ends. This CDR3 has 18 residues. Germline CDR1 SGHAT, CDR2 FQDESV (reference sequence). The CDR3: CASSLPPGISRGNYGYTF. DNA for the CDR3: TGTGCCAGCAGTCTTCCCCCCGGGATCAGTAGGGGAAACTATGGCTACACCTTC.

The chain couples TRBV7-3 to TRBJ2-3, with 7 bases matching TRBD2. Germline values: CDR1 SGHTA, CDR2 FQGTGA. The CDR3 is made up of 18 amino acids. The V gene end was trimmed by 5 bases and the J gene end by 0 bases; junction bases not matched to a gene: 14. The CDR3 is CASSPNSAGAFSTDTQYF. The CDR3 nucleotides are TGTGCCAGCAGCCCCAATAGTGCGGGAGCGTTCAGCACAGATACGCAGTATTTT.

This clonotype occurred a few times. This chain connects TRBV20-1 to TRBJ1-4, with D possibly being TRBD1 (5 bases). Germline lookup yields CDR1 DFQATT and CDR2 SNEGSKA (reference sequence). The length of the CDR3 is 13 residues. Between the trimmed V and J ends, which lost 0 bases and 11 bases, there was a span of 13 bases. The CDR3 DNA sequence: TGCAGTGCTAGAGATTGGCAGGGAGGGAAACTGTTTTTT. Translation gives CSARDWQGGKLFF.

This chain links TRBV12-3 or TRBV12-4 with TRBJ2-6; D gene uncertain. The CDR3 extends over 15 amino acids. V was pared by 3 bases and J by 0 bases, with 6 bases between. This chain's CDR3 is CASSFWSSGANVLTF. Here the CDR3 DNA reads TGTGCCAGCAGTTTCTGGAGCTCTGGGGCCAACGTCCTGACTTTC.

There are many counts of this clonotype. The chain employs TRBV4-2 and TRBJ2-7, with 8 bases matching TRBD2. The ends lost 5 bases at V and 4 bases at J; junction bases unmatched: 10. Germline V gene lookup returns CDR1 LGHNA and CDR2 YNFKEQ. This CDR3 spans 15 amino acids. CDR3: CASSERGGESYEQYF. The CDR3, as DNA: TGTGCCAGCAGCGAACGGGGGGGTGAGAGTTACGAGCAGTACTTC.

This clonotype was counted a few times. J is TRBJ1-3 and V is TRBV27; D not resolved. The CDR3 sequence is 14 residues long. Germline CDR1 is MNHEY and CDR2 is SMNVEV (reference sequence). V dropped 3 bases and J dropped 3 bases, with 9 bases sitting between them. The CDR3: CASSFSGSGNTIYF. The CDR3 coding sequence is TGTGCCAGCAGTTTTTCGGGGAGTGGAAACACCATATATTTT.

The CDR3 loop is CASSYSAEGNQPQHF. CDR3 coding DNA: TGTGCCAGCAGTTACTCGGCGGAGGGCAATCAGCCCCAGCATTTT. V is TRBV6-5 and J is TRBJ1-5; D gene unclear. Germline V gene sequence: CDR1 MNHEY, CDR2 SVGAGI. The CDR3 is made up of 15 amino acids. Trimming removed 0 bases from V and 2 bases from J, with 8 bases in between.

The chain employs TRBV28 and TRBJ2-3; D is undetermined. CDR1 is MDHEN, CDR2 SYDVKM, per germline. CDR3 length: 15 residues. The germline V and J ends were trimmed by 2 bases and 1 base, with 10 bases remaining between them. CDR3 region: CASSLERPRTDTQYF. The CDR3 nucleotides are TGTGCCAGCAGTTTAGAGCGACCCCGCACAGATACGCAGTATTTT. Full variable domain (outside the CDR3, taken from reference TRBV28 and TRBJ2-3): DVKVTQSSRYLVKRTGEKVFLECVQDMDHENMFWYRQDPGLGLRLIYFSYDVKMKEKGDIPEGYSVSREKKERFSLILESASTNQTSMYLCASSLERPRTDTQYFGPGTRLTVL.

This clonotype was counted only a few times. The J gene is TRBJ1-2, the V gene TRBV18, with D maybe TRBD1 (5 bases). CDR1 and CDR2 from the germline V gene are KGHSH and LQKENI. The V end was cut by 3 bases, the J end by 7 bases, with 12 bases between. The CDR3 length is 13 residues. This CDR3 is CASSPIDSTGYTF. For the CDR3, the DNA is TGTGCCAGCTCACCTATAGACAGCACTGGCTACACCTTC. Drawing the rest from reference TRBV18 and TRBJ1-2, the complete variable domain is NAGVMQNPRHLVRRRGQEARLRCSPMKGHSHVYWYRQLPEEGLKFMVYLQKENIIDESGMPKERFSAEFPKEGPSILRIQQVVRGDSAAYFCASSPIDSTGYTFGSGTRLTVV.

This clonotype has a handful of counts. CDR3 protein: CASSPGTGGSEQFF. As DNA, the CDR3 is TGTGCCAGCAGTCCCGGGACAGGGGGCAGTGAGCAGTTCTTC. The chain carries TRBV6-1 and TRBJ2-1, with 12 bases aligning to TRBD1. V shed 5 bases, J shed 9 bases, and the junction held 5 bases outside the gene matches. The CDR3 consists of 14 residues. CDR1 and CDR2 from the germline V gene are MNHNS and SASEGT.

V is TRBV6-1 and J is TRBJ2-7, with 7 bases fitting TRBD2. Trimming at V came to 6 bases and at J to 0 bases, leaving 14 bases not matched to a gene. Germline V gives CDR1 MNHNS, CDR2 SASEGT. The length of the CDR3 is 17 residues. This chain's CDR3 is CASSRQASGKASYEQYF. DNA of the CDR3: TGTGCCAGCAGCCGTCAGGCGAGCGGGAAGGCCTCCTACGAGCAGTACTTC.

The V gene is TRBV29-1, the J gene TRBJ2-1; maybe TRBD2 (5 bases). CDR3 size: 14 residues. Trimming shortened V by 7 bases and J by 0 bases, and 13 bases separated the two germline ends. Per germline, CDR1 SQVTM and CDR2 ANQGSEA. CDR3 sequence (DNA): TGCAGCGGTAGACTACGGAGCTCCTACAATGAGCAGTTCTTC. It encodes CSGRLRSSYNEQFF.

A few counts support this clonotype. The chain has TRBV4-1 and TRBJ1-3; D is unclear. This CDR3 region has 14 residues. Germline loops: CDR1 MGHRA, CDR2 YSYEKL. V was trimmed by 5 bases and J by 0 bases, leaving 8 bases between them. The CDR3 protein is CASSALLSGNTIYF. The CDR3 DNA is TGCGCCAGCAGCGCTCTTCTCTCTGGAAACACCATATATTTT.

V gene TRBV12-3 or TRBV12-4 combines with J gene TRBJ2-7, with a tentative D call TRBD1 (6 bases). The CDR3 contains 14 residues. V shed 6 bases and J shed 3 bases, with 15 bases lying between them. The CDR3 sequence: CASSRAQGSYEQYF. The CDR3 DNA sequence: TGTGCCAGCAGCCGGGCGCAGGGGAGCTACGAGCAGTACTTC.

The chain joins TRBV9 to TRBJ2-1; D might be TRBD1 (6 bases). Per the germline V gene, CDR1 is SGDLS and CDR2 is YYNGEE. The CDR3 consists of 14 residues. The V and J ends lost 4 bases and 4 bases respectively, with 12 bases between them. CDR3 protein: CASSSRTVYNEQFF. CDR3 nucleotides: TGTGCCAGCAGCTCACGGACAGTGTACAATGAGCAGTTCTTC.